These T cell receptor beta chains were read from a single sample in a study of T cells after posttransplantation cyclophosphamide. Using immunoSEQ multiplex PCR, the repertoire was profiled, and TCRdb retains in-frame clones only, with some absent. Of 21,000 or so clones listed, about 98% were seen once; the top ten hold approximately 0.15%. Sequences were obtained from naive CD8+ T cells sorted from PBMCs. All receptors come from a man aged 35-49 years in good health, CMV-negative, and a related stem cell transplant donor. Each CDR3 is given with its conserved first and last residue. A D gene is named only where the DNA matches it firmly. The listing skips clone size in some rows; elsewhere it reads once, few, many or a size class.

V	J	D	size	DNA	CDR3
TRBV29-1	TRBJ2-7	.	.	TGCAGCGTCAGGATATTTCCCGGGCAGTACTTC	CSVRIFPGQYF
TRBV19	TRBJ2-1	TRBD1	.	TGTGCCAGTAGTATAGGTGCAGGGGGCCCTGAGCAGTTCTTC	CASSIGAGGPEQFF
TRBV19	TRBJ2-5	.	.	TGTGCCAGTAGTAGAATCAGGGCCGGATTAGGTCAAGAGACCCAGTACTTC	CASSRIRAGLGQETQYF
TRBV10-3	TRBJ2-7	TRBD2	.	TGTGCCATCAGTGAGATGACTAGCGGGAGCGGTCTAGGCAACGAGCAGTACTTC	CAISEMTSGSGLGNEQYF
TRBV9	TRBJ2-2	.	once	TGTGCCAGCAGCCCCAGCCTCGAGGGGGAGCTGTTTTTT	CASSPSLEGELFF
TRBV14	TRBJ2-7	TRBD2	.	TGTGCCAGCAGCCTACTTAGCGGGGCCTACGAGCAGTACTTC	CASSLLSGAYEQYF
TRBV14	TRBJ1-1	TRBD1	.	TGTGCCAGCAGCCCTTTGGGACAGGGGGAGGCTGAAGCTTTCTTT	CASSPLGQGEAEAFF
TRBV19	TRBJ2-7	.	.	TGTGCCAGTAGTATCAGGAGGGAGAAGTCCTACGAGCAGTACTTC	CASSIRREKSYEQYF
TRBV7-9	TRBJ1-1	TRBD1	.	TGTGCCAGCAGTTATACCCGGGACAGGGGGCGCGAATTATTAGCTTTCTTT	CASSYTRDRGRELLAFF
TRBV28	TRBJ2-2	.	.	TGTGCCAGCAGTCCCGTACTGAGCGGGGAGCTGTTTTTT	CASSPVLSGELFF
TRBV7-9	TRBJ2-7	.	.	TGTGCCAGCAGCTTAATTACAGCCTCGAAGGAGCAGTACTTC	CASSLITASKEQYF
TRBV28	TRBJ1-2	TRBD1	.	TGTGCCAGCAGTTTATACCGACAGGGGGCGAATGACTATGGCTACACCTTC	CASSLYRQGANDYGYTF
TRBV28	TRBJ1-1	.	.	TGTGCCAGCAGTTTTCAGGGGCTGTGGACTGAAGCTTTCTTT	CASSFQGLWTEAFF
TRBV5-5	TRBJ2-7	TRBD1	.	TGTGCCAGCAGCTTGAATCCCGGGACAGGGGCCTACGAGCAGTACTTC	CASSLNPGTGAYEQYF
TRBV7-7	TRBJ2-3	TRBD2	.	TGTGCCAGCAGCCCCGGACTAGCGGATACGCAGTATTTT	CASSPGLADTQYF
TRBV5-1	TRBJ1-2	TRBD1	.	TGCGCCAGCAGCCTCGGACAGGGACGTCCCCGGGATGGCTACACCTTC	CASSLGQGRPRDGYTF
TRBV5-6	TRBJ1-4	.	once	TGTGCCAGCAGCTTGGCCAGGTTCGAAACTAATGAAAAACTGTTTTTT	CASSLARFETNEKLFF
TRBV7-9	TRBJ1-4	TRBD1	.	TGTGCCAGCAGCCCCCGGGACAGGAGGGGAGAAAAACTGTTTTTT	CASSPRDRRGEKLFF
TRBV27	TRBJ2-7	TRBD2	.	TGTGCCAGCAGTTTTAGTAGCGGGAGAAGGTACGAGCAGTACTTC	CASSFSSGRRYEQYF
TRBV4-3	TRBJ2-1	.	.	TGCGCCAGCAGCCGCGAAACCGGGTCGAAGTACAATGAGCAGTTCTTC	CASSRETGSKYNEQFF
TRBV4-3	TRBJ2-7	.	.	TGCGCCAGCAGCATAGGACATGGGGATAAATCCTACGAGCAGTACTTC	CASSIGHGDKSYEQYF
TRBV7-8	TRBJ2-1	TRBD2	.	TGTGCCAGCAGTTCTGGGGGACTAGCGGCCCATGAGCAGTTCTTC	CASSSGGLAAHEQFF
TRBV25-1	TRBJ1-5	.	once	TGTGCCAGCAGTGAATCCGGGGGGAACCAGCCCCAGCATTTT	CASSESGGNQPQHF
TRBV27	TRBJ2-7	TRBD2	.	TGTGCCAGCAGTTTAGGGTCCGGGAGGCACTACGAGCAGTACTTC	CASSLGSGRHYEQYF
TRBV7-9	TRBJ2-1	TRBD2	.	TGTGCCAGCAGCTTAAGCGGGAGTCTCTACAATGAGCAGTTCTTC	CASSLSGSLYNEQFF
TRBV7-7	TRBJ2-2	TRBD2	.	TGTGCCAGCAGCTTTCCGGGACTAGCGGGAGAGTCCGGGGAGCTGTTTTTT	CASSFPGLAGESGELFF
TRBV30	TRBJ1-2	TRBD1	.	TGTGCCTGGAGTGACAGGGGGACAGCCGATGGCTACACCTTC	CAWSDRGTADGYTF
TRBV7-2	TRBJ2-7	TRBD2	.	TGTACCAGCAGCCTACTAGCGGGAGGTTACTACGAGCAGTACTTC	CTSSLLAGGYYEQYF
TRBV30	TRBJ1-5	TRBD1	.	TGTGCCTGGAGTTCCGGGACAGGGGACAGCAATCAGCCCCAGCATTTT	CAWSSGTGDSNQPQHF
TRBV28	TRBJ1-2	TRBD1	.	TGTGCCAGCAGTGGGAGACAGGGGGTGGTGGATGGCTACACCTTC	CASSGRQGVVDGYTF
TRBV4-1	TRBJ2-7	TRBD1	once	TGCGCCAGCAGCCACCTGACAGGGGAGCAGTACTTC	CASSHLTGEQYF
TRBV28	TRBJ1-5	TRBD1	.	TGTGCCAGCAGTCCCCGGGACAGGGCCTATGGGTATAGCAATCAGCCCCAGCATTTT	CASSPRDRAYGYSNQPQHF
TRBV7-8	TRBJ1-2	.	.	TGTGCCAGCAGCTTAGCAGTTCTGGGCAGGGTGGGCTACACCTTC	CASSLAVLGRVGYTF
TRBV6-5	TRBJ2-1	.	.	TGTGCCAGCAGTTCCAGTCTAAGCGGTGAGCAGTTCTTC	CASSSSLSGEQFF
TRBV4-2	TRBJ2-7	TRBD2	.	TGTGCCAGCAGTGTTTCGAGGGAGGGCTACGAGCAGTACTTC	CASSVSREGYEQYF
TRBV7-8	TRBJ2-6	TRBD2	.	TGTGCCAGCATTGGACTAGCGGGACCCTCTGGGGCCAACGTCCTGACTTTC	CASIGLAGPSGANVLTF
TRBV4-3	TRBJ1-5	.	.	TGCGCCAGCAGCCAAGGTTTGGCAGGGAGGAGTCAGCCCCAGCATTTT	CASSQGLAGRSQPQHF
TRBV28	TRBJ2-2	TRBD1	.	TGTGCCAGCAGGCCCTTAGGTTTTCAGGGGGAAGGCGGGGAGCTGTTTTTT	CASRPLGFQGEGGELFF
TRBV4-1	TRBJ2-7	.	.	TGCGCCAGCAGCCAGGGTCAGGACTCCTACGAGCAGTACTTC	CASSQGQDSYEQYF
TRBV5-6	TRBJ2-5	.	.	TGTGCCAGCAGCTTGAATCCACAAGAGACCCAGTACTTC	CASSLNPQETQYF
TRBV27	TRBJ2-2	.	.	TGTGCCAGCAGTTTATCAACTGGCGGGGAGCTGTTTTTT	CASSLSTGGELFF
TRBV20-1	TRBJ2-7	.	.	TGCAGTGCTGGGACTCTTACCGAGCAGTACTTC	CSAGTLTEQYF
TRBV4-1	TRBJ1-4	.	.	TGCGCCAGCAGCCAAGATGGAGGGGAGAATGAAAAACTGTTTTTT	CASSQDGGENEKLFF
TRBV29-1	TRBJ2-7	TRBD1	.	TGCAGCGTTTCTGGGACAGGGTACTACGAGCAGTACTTC	CSVSGTGYYEQYF
TRBV15	TRBJ1-4	TRBD1	.	TGTGCCACCAGCAGAGACCCGACAGGGTATGAAAAACTGTTTTTT	CATSRDPTGYEKLFF
TRBV6-5	TRBJ2-5	.	.	TGTGCCAGCAGTTACTCGGGTCCTAGCCCGGAGACCCAGTACTTC	CASSYSGPSPETQYF
TRBV28	TRBJ2-7	.	.	TGTGCCAGTGGCCCGGGTGGCTCCTACGAGCAGTACTTC	CASGPGGSYEQYF
TRBV18	TRBJ2-7	TRBD2	.	TGTGCCAGCTCACCACGAGGACTAGCGGGAGTCAACAGTCATTCCTACGAGCAGTACTTC	CASSPRGLAGVNSHSYEQYF
TRBV30	TRBJ2-2	TRBD2	.	TGTGCCTGGGCGGGACTAGCGGGAGATCGCACCGGGGAGCTGTTTTTT	CAWAGLAGDRTGELFF
TRBV6-5	TRBJ2-1	.	.	TGTGCCAGCAGCCTAGGGAGGAATGAGCAGTTCTTC	CASSLGRNEQFF
TRBV6-1	TRBJ1-5	.	.	TGTGCCAGCAGTGACAGAGGGGGTAATCAGCCCCAGCATTTT	CASSDRGGNQPQHF
TRBV5-6	TRBJ1-3	TRBD1	.	TGTGCCAGCAGCTTGGGGACAGGGTTTGGAAACACCATATATTTT	CASSLGTGFGNTIYF
TRBV27	TRBJ2-7	.	.	TGTGCCACCACCTACTCCTACGAGCAGTACTTC	CATTYSYEQYF
TRBV13	TRBJ2-1	.	.	TGTGCCAGCAGCTCGGACTCACGACGCAATGAGCAGTTCTTC	CASSSDSRRNEQFF